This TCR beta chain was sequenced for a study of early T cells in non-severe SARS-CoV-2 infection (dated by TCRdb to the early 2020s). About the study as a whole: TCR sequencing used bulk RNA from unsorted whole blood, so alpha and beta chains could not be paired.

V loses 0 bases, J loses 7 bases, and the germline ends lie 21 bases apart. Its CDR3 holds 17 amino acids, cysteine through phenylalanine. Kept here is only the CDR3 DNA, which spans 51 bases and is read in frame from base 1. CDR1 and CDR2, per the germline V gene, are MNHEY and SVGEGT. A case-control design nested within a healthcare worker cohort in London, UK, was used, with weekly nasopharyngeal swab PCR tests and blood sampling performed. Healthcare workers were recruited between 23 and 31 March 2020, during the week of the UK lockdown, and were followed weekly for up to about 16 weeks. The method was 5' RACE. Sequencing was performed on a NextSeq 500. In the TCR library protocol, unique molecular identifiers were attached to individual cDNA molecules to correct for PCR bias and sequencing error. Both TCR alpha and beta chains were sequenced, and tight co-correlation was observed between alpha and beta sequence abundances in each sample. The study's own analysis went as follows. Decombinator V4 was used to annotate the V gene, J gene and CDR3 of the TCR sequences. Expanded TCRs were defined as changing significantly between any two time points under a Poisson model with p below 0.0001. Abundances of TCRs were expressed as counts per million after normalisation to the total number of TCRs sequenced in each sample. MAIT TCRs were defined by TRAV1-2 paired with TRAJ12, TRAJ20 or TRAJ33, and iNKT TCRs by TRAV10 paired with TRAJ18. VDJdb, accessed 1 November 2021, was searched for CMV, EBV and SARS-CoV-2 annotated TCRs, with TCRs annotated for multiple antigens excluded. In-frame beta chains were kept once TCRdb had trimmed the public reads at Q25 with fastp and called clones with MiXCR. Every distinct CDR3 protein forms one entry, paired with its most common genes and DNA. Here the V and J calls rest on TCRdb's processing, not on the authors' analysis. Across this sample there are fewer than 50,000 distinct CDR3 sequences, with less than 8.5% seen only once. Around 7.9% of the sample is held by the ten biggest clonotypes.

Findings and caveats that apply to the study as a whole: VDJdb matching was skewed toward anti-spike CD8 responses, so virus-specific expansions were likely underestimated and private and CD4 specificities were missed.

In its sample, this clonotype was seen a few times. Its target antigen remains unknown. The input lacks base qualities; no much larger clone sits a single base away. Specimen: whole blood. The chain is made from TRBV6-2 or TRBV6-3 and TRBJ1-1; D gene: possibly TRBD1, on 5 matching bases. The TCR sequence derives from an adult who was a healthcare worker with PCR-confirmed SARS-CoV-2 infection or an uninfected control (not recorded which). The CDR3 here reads CASSYSWRTEGDIEAFF. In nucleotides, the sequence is TGTGCCAGCAGTTACTCGTGGAGGACCGAAGGGGATATTGAAGCTTTCTTT.